This paragraph covers one T cell receptor (beta chain) sequence. This entry is derived from a study of CD4 T cells in relation to SARS-CoV-2 and coronaviruses. The repertoire was sequenced with immunoSEQ multiplex PCR; TCRdb's copy has only in-frame clones and lacks some. The sample consists of about 56,000 clones, 90% to 95% of them appearing once. V lost 6 bases and J lost 5, with 13 bases in between. The CDR3 totals 12 residues. Germline V gene lookup returns CDR1 SQVTM and CDR2 ANQGSEA. Sequencing was done on a sample of naive CD4+ T cells from PBMCs. Subset of the sample: naive CD4+ T cells isolated by negative enrichment. This clonotype was obtained from an adult with COVID-19. The genes are TRBV29-1 and TRBJ2-5; D is ambiguous. CDR3 sequence: CSVVKYQETQYF. CDR3 in DNA: TGCAGCGTCGTGAAGTATCAGGAGACCCAGTACTTC.